A selection of T cell receptor beta chains follows, all from one sample in a study of blood T cell repertoires in COVID-19. The table came from immunoSEQ multiplex PCR; TCRdb's copy has only in-frame clones and leaves some out. The sample consists of under 200,000 clones, 86% of them appearing once. The sample taken for sequencing was peripheral blood. All receptors come from a man aged 50 to 59 with active or convalescent COVID-19. CDR3s include the opening cysteine and the closing phenylalanine or tryptophan. A D gene is named only where the DNA matches it firmly. Size tells how often a clone was seen (once, few, many) or the class of an expanded clone, and some rows leave it out.

J | length | size | V | D | DNA | CDR3
TRBJ2-1 | 19 | - | TRBV5-4 | TRBD2 | TGTGCCAGCAGCTTACCCGGGACTAGCGGTTTCCTCTCCTACAATGAGCAGTTCTTC | CASSLPGTSGFLSYNEQFF
TRBJ1-2 | 13 | - | TRBV6-6 | TRBD1 | TGTGCCAGCAGGCCGGGACAGGGCTATGGCTACACCTTC | CASRPGQGYGYTF
TRBJ2-1 | 15 | - | TRBV5-1 | TRBD2 | TGCGCCAGCAGCTTGAGCGGGATCTCCTACAATGAGCAGTTCTTC | CASSLSGISYNEQFF
TRBJ1-6 | 14 | - | TRBV25-1 | - | TGTGCCAGCACTGGAGGGACCTATAATTCACCCCTCCACTTT | CASTGGTYNSPLHF
TRBJ1-4 | 15 | - | TRBV7-6 | - | TGTGCCAGCAGCTCATTCATGTCAACTAATGAAAAACTGTTTTTT | CASSSFMSTNEKLFF
TRBJ1-1 | 11 | - | TRBV4-3 | - | TGCGCCAGCAGCTTGACAGGTCAAGCTTTCTTT | CASSLTGQAFF
TRBJ1-2 | 13 | - | TRBV5-4 | - | TGTGCCAGCAGTCAGGACGGGGGTTACGGCTACACCTTC | CASSQDGGYGYTF
TRBJ1-3 | 13 | - | TRBV10-2 | TRBD1 | TGCGCCAGCAGGGGACAGACTGGAAACACCATATATTTT | CASRGQTGNTIYF
TRBJ1-2 | 15 | - | TRBV19 | - | TGTGCCAGTATGGTCGAGTCGGGGGGCTACTATGGCTACACCTTC | CASMVESGGYYGYTF
TRBJ2-3 | 14 | once | TRBV7-2 | TRBD2 | TGTGCCAGCAGCGGTAGCGGGGGCACAGATACGCAGTATTTT | CASSGSGGTDTQYF
TRBJ2-5 | 14 | - | TRBV7-9 | - | TGTGCCAGCAGTCTCGGGGGGCGCCAAGAGACCCAGTACTTC | CASSLGGRQETQYF
TRBJ1-1 | 14 | - | TRBV10-3 | - | TGTGCCGCCACACCGATCGGGTGGGACACTGAAGCTTTCTTT | CAATPIGWDTEAFF
TRBJ2-2 | 14 | - | TRBV28 | - | TGTGCCAGCAGGATCCTTGCTCCGAGGGGGGAGCTGTTTTTT | CASRILAPRGELFF
TRBJ2-1 | 15 | - | TRBV30 | TRBD2 | TGTGCCTGGGAAGGGACCAGCGGGAGGGCCTATGAGCAGTTCTTC | CAWEGTSGRAYEQFF
TRBJ1-5 | 15 | - | TRBV19 | TRBD1 | TGTGCCAGCAGTCAACAGGGGGCCCCCAATCAGCCCCAGCATTTT | CASSQQGAPNQPQHF
TRBJ2-7 | 13 | - | TRBV29-1 | TRBD1 | TGCAGCGCATACGGACAGGTCTCCTACGAGCAGTACTTC | CSAYGQVSYEQYF
TRBJ1-1 | 14 | - | TRBV21-1 | - | TGTGCCAGCAGCAATCTGAGAGAGAACACTGAAGCTTTCTTT | CASSNLRENTEAFF
TRBJ1-2 | 15 | - | TRBV18 | TRBD1 | TGTGCCAGCTCACCAACCGGACAGGCCGACTATGGCTACACCTTC | CASSPTGQADYGYTF
TRBJ1-2 | 17 | - | TRBV18 | - | TGTGCCAGCTCACCAACCGGGGTGGGGGCTTTCCCACATGGCTACACCTTC | CASSPTGVGAFPHGYTF
TRBJ2-7 | 13 | - | TRBV4-1 | - | TGCGCCAGCAGCCAAGGCCAAGCTTACGAGCAGTACTTC | CASSQGQAYEQYF
TRBJ2-7 | 14 | - | TRBV5-8 | TRBD2 | TGTGCCAGCAGCTTCGACGGGGGGGCAAACGAGCAGTACTTC | CASSFDGGANEQYF
TRBJ2-3 | 16 | - | TRBV19 | - | TGTGCCAGTAGTATTTCCCTGAGAGCGGCCACAGATACGCAGTATTTT | CASSISLRAATDTQYF
TRBJ2-5 | 15 | - | TRBV15 | TRBD2 | TGTGCCACCAGCAGAGGGGGAGCGGGGGCAGAGACCCAGTACTTC | CATSRGGAGAETQYF
TRBJ2-2 | 17 | - | TRBV30 | TRBD2 | TGTGCCTGGACCTCGGTGGGGACTAGCGGGAGGGCCGGGGAGCTGTTTTTT | CAWTSVGTSGRAGELFF
TRBJ2-7 | 15 | - | TRBV5-1 | TRBD2 | TGCGCCAGCAGCTTGATATCACGGGGGGCCTACGAGCAGTACTTC | CASSLISRGAYEQYF